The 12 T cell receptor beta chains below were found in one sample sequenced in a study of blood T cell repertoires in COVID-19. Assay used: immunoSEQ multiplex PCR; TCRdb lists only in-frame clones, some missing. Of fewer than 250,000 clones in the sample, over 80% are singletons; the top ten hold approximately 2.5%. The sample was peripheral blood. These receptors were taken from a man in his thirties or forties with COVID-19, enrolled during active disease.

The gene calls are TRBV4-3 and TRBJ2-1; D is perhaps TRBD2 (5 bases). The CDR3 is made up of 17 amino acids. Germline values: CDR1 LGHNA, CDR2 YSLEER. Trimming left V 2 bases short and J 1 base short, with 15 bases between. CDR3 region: CASSQSLAILSYNEQFF. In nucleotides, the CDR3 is TGCGCCAGCAGCCAATCGCTAGCTATCTTATCCTACAATGAGCAGTTCTTC.

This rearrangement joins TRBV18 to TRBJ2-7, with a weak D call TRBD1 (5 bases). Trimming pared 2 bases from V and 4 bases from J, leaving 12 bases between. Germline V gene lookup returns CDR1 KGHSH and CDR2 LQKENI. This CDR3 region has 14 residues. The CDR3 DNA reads TGTGCCAGCTCACCAGACAGCCGCCCTTACGAGCAGTACTTC. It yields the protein CASSPDSRPYEQYF.

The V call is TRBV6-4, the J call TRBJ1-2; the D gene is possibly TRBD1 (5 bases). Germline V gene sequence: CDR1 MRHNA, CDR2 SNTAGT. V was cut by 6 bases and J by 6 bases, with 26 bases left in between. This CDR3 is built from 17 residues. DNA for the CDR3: TGTGCCAGCAGGAACCTTGGAAAGGGGAAGTGGTGGGATGGCTACACCTTC. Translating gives CASRNLGKGKWWDGYTF.

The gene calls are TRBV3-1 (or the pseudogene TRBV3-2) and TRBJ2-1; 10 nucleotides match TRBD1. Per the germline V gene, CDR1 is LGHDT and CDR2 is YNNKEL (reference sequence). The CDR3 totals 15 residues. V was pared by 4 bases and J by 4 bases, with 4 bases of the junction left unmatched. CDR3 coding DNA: TGTGCCAGCAGCCTTTCGGACAGGGGGTACAATGAGCAGTTCTTC. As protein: CASSLSDRGYNEQFF.

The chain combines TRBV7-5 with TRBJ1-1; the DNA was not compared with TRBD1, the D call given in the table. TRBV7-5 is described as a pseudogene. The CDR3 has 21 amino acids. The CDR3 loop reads CARSLRDRLWPLPSPATEAFF. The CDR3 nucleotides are TGTGCCAGAAGCTTGCGAGACAGGCTCTGGCCACTGCCCTCCCCCGCCACTGAAGCTTTCTTT.

This CDR3 reads CASSLTIEGYTF. CDR3 DNA: TGTGCCAGCAGCTTGACTATCGAGGGCTACACCTTC. The V gene is TRBV5-5, the J gene TRBJ1-2; D gene ambiguous. V gave up 1 base and J gave up 8 bases, with 9 bases separating them. The CDR3 consists of 12 residues. Germline V gene data show CDR1 as SGHKS and CDR2 as YYEKEE (reference sequence).

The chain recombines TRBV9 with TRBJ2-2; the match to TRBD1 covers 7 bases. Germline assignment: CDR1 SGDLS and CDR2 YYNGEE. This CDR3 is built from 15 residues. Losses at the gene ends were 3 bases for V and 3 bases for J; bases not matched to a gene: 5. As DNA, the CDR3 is TGTGCCAGCAGCGAGACCCAGGGGGACACCGGGGAGCTGTTTTTT. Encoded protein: CASSETQGDTGELFF.

The CDR3 reads CATRTSGVNTGELFF. CDR3 bases: TGTGCCACGCGGACTAGCGGGGTGAACACCGGGGAGCTGTTTTTT. The chain has TRBV2 and TRBJ2-2; TRBD2 aligns across 12 bases. CDR3 length equals 15 residues. The germline gives CDR1 SNHLY, CDR2 FYNNEI. Trimming removed 10 bases from V and 1 base from J; junction bases left unmatched: 4.

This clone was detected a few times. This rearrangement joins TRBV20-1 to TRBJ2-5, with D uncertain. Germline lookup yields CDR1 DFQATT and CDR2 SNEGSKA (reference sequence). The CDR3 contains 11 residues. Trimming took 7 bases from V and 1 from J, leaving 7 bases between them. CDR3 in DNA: TGCAGTGTCCAGGCCCAAGAGACCCAGTACTTC. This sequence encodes CSVQAQETQYF.

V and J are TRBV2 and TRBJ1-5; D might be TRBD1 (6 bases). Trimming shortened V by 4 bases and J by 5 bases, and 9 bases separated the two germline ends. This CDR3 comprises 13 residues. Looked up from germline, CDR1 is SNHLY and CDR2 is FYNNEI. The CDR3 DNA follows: TGTGCCAGCAGTGTACAGGGAGATCAGCCCCAGCATTTT. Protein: CASSVQGDQPQHF.

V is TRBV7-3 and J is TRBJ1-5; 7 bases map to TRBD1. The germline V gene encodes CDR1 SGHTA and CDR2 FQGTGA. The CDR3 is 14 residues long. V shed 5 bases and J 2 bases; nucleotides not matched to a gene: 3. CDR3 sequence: CASSADRGNQPQHF. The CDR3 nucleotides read TGTGCCAGCAGCGCTGACAGGGGCAATCAGCCCCAGCATTTT.

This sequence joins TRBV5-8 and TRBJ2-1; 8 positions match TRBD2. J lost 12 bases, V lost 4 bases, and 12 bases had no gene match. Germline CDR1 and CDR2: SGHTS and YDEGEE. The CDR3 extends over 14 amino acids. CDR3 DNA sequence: TGTGCCAGCAGCGCCTCCCACGCGGGAGGAAGGCAGTTCTTC. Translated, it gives CASSASHAGGRQFF. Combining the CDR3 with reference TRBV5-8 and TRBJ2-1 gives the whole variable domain EAGVTQSPTHLIKTRGQQATLRCSPISGHTSVYWYQQALGLGLQFLLWYDEGEERNRGNFPPRFSGRQFPNYSSELNVNALELEDSALYLCASSASHAGGRQFFGPGTRLTVL.